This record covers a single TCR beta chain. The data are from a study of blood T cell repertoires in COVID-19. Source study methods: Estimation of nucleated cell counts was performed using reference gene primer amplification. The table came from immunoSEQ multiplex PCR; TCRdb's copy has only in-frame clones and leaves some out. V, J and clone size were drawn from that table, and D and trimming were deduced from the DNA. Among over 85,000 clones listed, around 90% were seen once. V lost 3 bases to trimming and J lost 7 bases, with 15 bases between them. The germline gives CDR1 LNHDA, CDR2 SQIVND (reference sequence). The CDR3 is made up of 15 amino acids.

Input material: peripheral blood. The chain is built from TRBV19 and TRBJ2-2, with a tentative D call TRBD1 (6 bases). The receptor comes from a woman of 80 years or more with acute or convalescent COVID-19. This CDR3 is CASSIRGHFSGELFF. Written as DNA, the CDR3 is TGTGCCAGTAGTATCAGGGGACATTTCAGCGGGGAGCTGTTTTTT.